This T cell receptor (beta chain) stems from a study of cytotoxic CD8 clonotypes in ibrutinib-treated CLL (dated by TCRdb to the early 2020s). General notes on the study: The cohort was composed of 10 to 11 relapsed/refractory and around 15 treatment-naive patients; IGHV unmutated status was identified in 17 patients. Partial responses were observed in some 24 patients and complete responses in 2; after a median follow-up of 68 months, remission was maintained in 15 or so patients and progression was observed in roughly twelve. Response samples were taken after a median of 12 months on treatment, ranging from about 6 to 40 months. On average, each sample had approximately 280,000 productive templates and under 95,000 productive rearrangements. Longitudinal samples were obtainable from 26 of the 86 participants in the trial. Cryopreserved peripheral blood mononuclear cells were collected before treatment, at response, and at either disease progression or sustained remission. All remission and progressive disease samples were collected while patients were still receiving ibrutinib.

What the authors observed across the whole study: An increase in clonality was observed at ibrutinib response, with clonality remaining stable during sustained remission and falling back toward baseline at progression. Lymph node repertoires were not examined, and the timing of sampling was not matched between patients in sustained remission and those whose disease progressed. Baseline clonality exceeded that of age-matched healthy donors and correlated strongly with circulating CD8+ T-cell counts. Public clonotypes were found to be uncommon and were observed to contract or remain stable during treatment; the increase in clonality was shown to reflect expansion of private clonotypes at ibrutinib response.

For TCR beta library preparation, approximately 2.2 micrograms of genomic DNA were isolated from cryopreserved PBMCs. Longitudinal blood samples from CLL patients receiving ibrutinib monotherapy were subjected to high-throughput TCR beta sequencing. The patients took part in an open-label, single-center phase 2 trial of ibrutinib monotherapy. The goal of deep resolution MiSeq sequencing was a depth between 1 in 1 million and 1 in 200,000 T cells, and coverage averaged 10x per clonotype. The immunoSEQ hsTCRB Kit was used to generate the TCR beta libraries. The authors' pipeline ran thus. ImmunoSEQ Data Assistant and ImmunoSEQ Analyzer were used for data analysis, and V, D and J genes were assigned according to IMGT definitions. Clonality was computed as one minus normalized Shannon entropy of productive rearrangement frequencies, ranging from 0 to 1. Public clonotype analysis was restricted to overrepresented clonotypes comprising at least 0.05% of each patient's repertoire. About a dozen age-matched healthy donor repertoires from immuneACCESS served as clonality controls. This immuneACCESS table, as held by TCRdb, lists in-frame sequences with V and J called but not all clones. Of the missing ones, under half trace to an unresolved V gene in checked studies; the others have no known cause. That table furnishes V, J and clone size, whereas the DNA furnished D and trimming. This sample holds more than 25,000 clones; 76% were observed only once. The ten largest clonotypes hold 40% to 60% of the sample.

The CDR3 runs 17 residues from the cysteine to the phenylalanine. Kept here is only the CDR3 DNA, which spans 51 bases and is read in frame from base 1. CDR1 and CDR2 were assigned from the germline V gene as LGHNA and YNFKEQ. V loses 4 bases at its end and J loses 7 bases; junction bases beyond the gene matches: 13. With respect to this clone: This receptor's antigen is unknown. The sample holds no much larger clone one base away, and base qualities are not on file.

The sequenced sample was PBMCs, obtained after 36 months of ibrutinib treatment. The receptor was isolated from a human donor with chronic lymphocytic leukemia. This sequence uses TRBV4-2 and TRBJ1-5, with 10 junctional bases fitting TRBD1. The CDR3 here reads CASSPQTGGADQQPQHF. The bases are TGTGCCAGCAGCCCACAGACAGGGGGCGCGGATCAACAGCCCCAGCATTTT.